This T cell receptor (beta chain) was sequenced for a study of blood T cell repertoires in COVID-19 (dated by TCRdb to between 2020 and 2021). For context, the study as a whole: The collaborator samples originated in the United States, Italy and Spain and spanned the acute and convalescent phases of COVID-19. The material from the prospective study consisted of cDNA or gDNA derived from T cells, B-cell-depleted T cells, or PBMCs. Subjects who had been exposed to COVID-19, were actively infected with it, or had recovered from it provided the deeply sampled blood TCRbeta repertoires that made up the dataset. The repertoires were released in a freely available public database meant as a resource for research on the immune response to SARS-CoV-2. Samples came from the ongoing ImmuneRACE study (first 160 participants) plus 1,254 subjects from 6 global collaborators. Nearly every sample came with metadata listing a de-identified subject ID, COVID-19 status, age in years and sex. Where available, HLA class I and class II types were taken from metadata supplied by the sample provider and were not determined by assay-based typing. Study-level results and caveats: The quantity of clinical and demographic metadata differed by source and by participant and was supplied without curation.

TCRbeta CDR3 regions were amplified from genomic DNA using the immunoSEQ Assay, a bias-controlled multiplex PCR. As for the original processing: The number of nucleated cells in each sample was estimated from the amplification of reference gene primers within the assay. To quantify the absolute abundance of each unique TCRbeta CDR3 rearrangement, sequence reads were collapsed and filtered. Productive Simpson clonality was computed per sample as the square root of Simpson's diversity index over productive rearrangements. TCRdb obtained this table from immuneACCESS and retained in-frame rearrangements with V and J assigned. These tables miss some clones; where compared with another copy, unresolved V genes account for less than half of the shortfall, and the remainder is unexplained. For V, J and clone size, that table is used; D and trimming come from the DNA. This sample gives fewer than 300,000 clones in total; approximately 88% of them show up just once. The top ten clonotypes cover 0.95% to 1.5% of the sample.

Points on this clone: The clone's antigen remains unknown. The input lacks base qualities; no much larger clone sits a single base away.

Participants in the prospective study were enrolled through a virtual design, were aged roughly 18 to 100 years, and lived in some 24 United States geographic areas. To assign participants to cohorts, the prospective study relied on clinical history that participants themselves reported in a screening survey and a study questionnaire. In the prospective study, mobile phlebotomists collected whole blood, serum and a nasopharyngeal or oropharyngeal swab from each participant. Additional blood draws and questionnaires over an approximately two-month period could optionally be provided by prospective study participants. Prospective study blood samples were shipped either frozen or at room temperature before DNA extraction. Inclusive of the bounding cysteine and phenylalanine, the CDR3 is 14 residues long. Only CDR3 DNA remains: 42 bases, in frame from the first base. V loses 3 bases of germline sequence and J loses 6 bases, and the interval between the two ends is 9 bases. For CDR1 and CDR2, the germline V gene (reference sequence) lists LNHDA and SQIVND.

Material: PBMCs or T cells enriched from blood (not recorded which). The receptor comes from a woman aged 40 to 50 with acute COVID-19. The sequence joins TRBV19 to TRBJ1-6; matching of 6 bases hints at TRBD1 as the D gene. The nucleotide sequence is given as TGTGCCAGTAGTATTACAGGGAGTAATTCACCCCTCCACTTT. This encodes CASSITGSNSPLHF.